This T cell receptor (beta chain) came from a study of blood T cells in healthy people across ages. A second about 7 to 11 cycle PCR used barcoded and J-beta primers. TCRdb reprocessed the 5' RACE reads via MiXCR and lists one record per CDR3 protein. The table shows about 400,000 distinct CDR3 sequences, with 50% to 60% occurring only once. This CDR3 is 14 amino acids long. Trimming pared 1 base from V and 1 base from J, leaving 10 bases between. CDR1 is SQVTM, CDR2 ANQGSEA, per germline. Study-wide results and caveats: Using unsorted PBMCs precluded a conclusive naive versus antigen-experienced comparison.

For this clonotype: The antigen remains unidentified.

Healthy Caucasian individuals from Russia aged 6 to 90 were enrolled as donors. Input material: blood. The V gene is TRBV29-1, the J gene TRBJ2-5, with D possibly being TRBD1 or TRBD2 (5 bases each). The sequence was collected from a man in his 60s in good health. In DNA form, the CDR3 reads TGCAGCGTTGAAGGAGGGCAGGGCCAAGAGACCCAGTACTTC. Translating gives CSVEGGQGQETQYF.